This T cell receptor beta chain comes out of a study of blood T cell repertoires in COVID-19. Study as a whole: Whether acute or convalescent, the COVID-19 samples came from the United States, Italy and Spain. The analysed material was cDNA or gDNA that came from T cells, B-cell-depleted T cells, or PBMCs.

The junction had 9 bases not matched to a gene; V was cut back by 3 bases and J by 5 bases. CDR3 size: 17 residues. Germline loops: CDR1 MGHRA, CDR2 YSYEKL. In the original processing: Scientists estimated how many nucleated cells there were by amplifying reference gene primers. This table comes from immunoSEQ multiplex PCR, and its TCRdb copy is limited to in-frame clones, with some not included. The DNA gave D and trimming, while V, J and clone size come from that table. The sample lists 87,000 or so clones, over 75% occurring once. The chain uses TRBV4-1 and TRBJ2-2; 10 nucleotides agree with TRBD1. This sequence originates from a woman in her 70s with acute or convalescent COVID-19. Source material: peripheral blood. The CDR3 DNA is TGCGCCAGCAGCCAGTATGCCGGGACAGGGGTGACCGGGGAGCTGTTTTTT. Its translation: CASSQYAGTGVTGELFF.